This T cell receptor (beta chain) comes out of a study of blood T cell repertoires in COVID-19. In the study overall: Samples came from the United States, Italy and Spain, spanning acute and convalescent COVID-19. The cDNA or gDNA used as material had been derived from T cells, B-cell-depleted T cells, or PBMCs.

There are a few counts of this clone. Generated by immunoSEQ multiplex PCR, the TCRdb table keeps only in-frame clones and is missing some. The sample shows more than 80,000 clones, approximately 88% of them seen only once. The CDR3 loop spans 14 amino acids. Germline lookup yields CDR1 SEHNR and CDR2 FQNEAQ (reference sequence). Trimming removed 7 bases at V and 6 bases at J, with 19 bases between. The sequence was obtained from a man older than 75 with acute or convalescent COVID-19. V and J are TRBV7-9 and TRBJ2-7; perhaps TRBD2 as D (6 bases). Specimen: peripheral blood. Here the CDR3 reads CASTQGLAPTEQYF. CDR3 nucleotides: TGTGCCAGCACCCAGGGCCTAGCGCCTACCGAGCAGTACTTC.